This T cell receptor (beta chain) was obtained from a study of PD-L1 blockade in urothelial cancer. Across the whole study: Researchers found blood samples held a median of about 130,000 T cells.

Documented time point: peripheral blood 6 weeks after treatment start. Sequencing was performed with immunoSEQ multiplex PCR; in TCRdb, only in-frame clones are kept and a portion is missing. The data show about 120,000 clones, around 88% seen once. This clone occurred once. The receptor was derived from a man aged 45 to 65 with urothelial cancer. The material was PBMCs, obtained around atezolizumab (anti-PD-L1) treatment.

The CDR3 loop reads CASSPLQGFGNTIYF. The CDR3 coding sequence is TGTGCCAGCAGTCCTCTACAGGGGTTTGGAAACACCATATATTTT. V usage is TRBV27 and J usage is TRBJ1-3, with 7 bases lining up with TRBD1. Trimming removed 5 bases from V and 3 bases from J; junction bases left unmatched: 7. Germline CDR1 MNHEY, CDR2 SMNVEV (reference sequence). This CDR3 region has 15 residues.